These T cell receptor beta chains were read from a single sample in a study of blood T cell repertoires in COVID-19. Profiling relied on immunoSEQ multiplex PCR, and the TCRdb table lists in-frame clones only, not all of them. Of around 270,000 clones listed, 84% are singletons. The sequencing input was peripheral blood. The receptors shown here come from a woman in her 40s who had recovered from COVID-19. Each CDR3 is given with its conserved first and last residue. The D gene is left open where the match is weak. Size values are once, few and many counts, or a class for expanded clones, and some rows have none.

clone_size: -
d_call: -
v_call: TRBV6-4
j_call: TRBJ2-2
cdr3_nt: TGTGCCAGCAGCCCAGAGGCTAGCATCGGGGAGCTGTTTTTT
cdr3_aa: CASSPEASIGELFF

clone_size: -
d_call: -
v_call: TRBV2
j_call: TRBJ2-1
cdr3_nt: TGTGCCAGCGCCCTCGAGGGTAGGGCAGACAATGAGCAGTTCTTC
cdr3_aa: CASALEGRADNEQFF

clone_size: -
d_call: -
v_call: TRBV5-1
j_call: TRBJ2-3
cdr3_nt: TGCGCCAGCAGCGGTTATACAGGATCTAGCACAGATACGCAGTATTTT
cdr3_aa: CASSGYTGSSTDTQYF

clone_size: -
d_call: -
v_call: TRBV6-5
j_call: TRBJ1-1
cdr3_nt: TGTGCCAGCAGTTTATCAGGGAACACTGAAGCTTTCTTT
cdr3_aa: CASSLSGNTEAFF

clone_size: -
d_call: -
v_call: TRBV14
j_call: TRBJ2-5
cdr3_nt: TGTGCCAGCAGCCAGAATAAGGGGTTTCGGGAGACCCAGTACTTC
cdr3_aa: CASSQNKGFRETQYF

clone_size: -
d_call: TRBD1
v_call: TRBV6-6
j_call: TRBJ2-1
cdr3_nt: TGTGCCAGCAGTCCTCTCCGGGACAGGGGCTTTGGCTCCTACAATGAGCAGTTCTTC
cdr3_aa: CASSPLRDRGFGSYNEQFF

clone_size: -
d_call: TRBD1
v_call: TRBV18
j_call: TRBJ2-3
cdr3_nt: TGTGCCAGCCAAACGCAGAGGGGGCGGGATACGCAGTATTTT
cdr3_aa: CASQTQRGRDTQYF

clone_size: -
d_call: -
v_call: TRBV5-4
j_call: TRBJ1-3
cdr3_nt: TGTGCCAGCAGCTTTTTCCGGGGGGGCACTGGAAACACCATATATTTT
cdr3_aa: CASSFFRGGTGNTIYF

clone_size: -
d_call: TRBD2
v_call: TRBV28
j_call: TRBJ2-4
cdr3_nt: TGTGCCAGCGCTAGCGGGGGGTCCACAAACATTCAGTACTTC
cdr3_aa: CASASGGSTNIQYF

clone_size: -
d_call: TRBD2
v_call: TRBV6-2/TRBV6-3
j_call: TRBJ2-5
cdr3_nt: TGTGCCAGCAGTTACTCGAGGACTAGCAGGGAGACCCAGTACTTC
cdr3_aa: CASSYSRTSRETQYF

clone_size: -
d_call: -
v_call: TRBV5-1
j_call: TRBJ2-2
cdr3_nt: TGCGCCAGCAGCTACATAGGGGGTCGTGAAGGGGAGCTGTTTTTT
cdr3_aa: CASSYIGGREGELFF

clone_size: few
d_call: -
v_call: TRBV7-2
j_call: TRBJ2-7
cdr3_nt: TGTGCCAGCAGCTCCGGTCTAGCACCCTACGAGCAGTACTTC
cdr3_aa: CASSSGLAPYEQYF

clone_size: -
d_call: TRBD1
v_call: TRBV30
j_call: TRBJ2-7
cdr3_nt: TGTGCCTTTGACAGGGGAGACTACGAGCAGTACTTC
cdr3_aa: CAFDRGDYEQYF

clone_size: -
d_call: -
v_call: TRBV29-1
j_call: TRBJ2-7
cdr3_nt: TGCAGCGCCAACGCGCAGGGGTACGAGCAGTACTTC
cdr3_aa: CSANAQGYEQYF

clone_size: -
d_call: -
v_call: TRBV12-3/TRBV12-4
j_call: TRBJ1-1
cdr3_nt: TGTGCCAGCAGCCGGGGCACTGAAGCTTTCTTT
cdr3_aa: CASSRGTEAFF

clone_size: -
d_call: -
v_call: TRBV24-1
j_call: TRBJ1-2
cdr3_nt: TGTGCCACCAGTGCCTTCGACAGATCGCCCTATGGCTACACCTTC
cdr3_aa: CATSAFDRSPYGYTF

clone_size: few
d_call: -
v_call: TRBV16
j_call: TRBJ2-6
cdr3_nt: TGTGCCAGTCAGCGAGTCCTCTCTGGGGCCAACGTCCTGACTTTC
cdr3_aa: CASQRVLSGANVLTF

clone_size: -
d_call: TRBD1
v_call: TRBV7-9
j_call: TRBJ1-1
cdr3_nt: TGTGCCAGCAGCTTAGTGGGTAGGACAGGGTTAAGGACTGAAGCTTTCTTT
cdr3_aa: CASSLVGRTGLRTEAFF

clone_size: -
d_call: -
v_call: TRBV5-4
j_call: TRBJ2-7
cdr3_nt: TGTGCCAGCAGCGGACGCCAGGGGATTTCCTACGAGCAGTACTTC
cdr3_aa: CASSGRQGISYEQYF

clone_size: -
d_call: TRBD1
v_call: TRBV9
j_call: TRBJ1-1
cdr3_nt: TGTGCCAGCAGCGTAACAGGGGGCGCGGGCACTGAAGCTTTCTTT
cdr3_aa: CASSVTGGAGTEAFF

clone_size: -
d_call: -
v_call: TRBV6-1
j_call: TRBJ1-2
cdr3_nt: TGTGCCAGCAGTGAATTTGAGGGTTTTTCTGGCTACACCTTC
cdr3_aa: CASSEFEGFSGYTF

clone_size: -
d_call: -
v_call: TRBV2
j_call: TRBJ2-7
cdr3_nt: TGTGCCAGCAGTACCGGGACTGCGGCATCCTACGAGCAGTACTTC
cdr3_aa: CASSTGTAASYEQYF

clone_size: once
d_call: TRBD2
v_call: TRBV7-8
j_call: TRBJ2-1
cdr3_nt: TGTGCCAGCAGCTTGACTAGCGGGGGGCCCGGAAAGCAGTTCTTC
cdr3_aa: CASSLTSGGPGKQFF

clone_size: -
d_call: -
v_call: TRBV27
j_call: TRBJ1-2
cdr3_nt: TGTGCCAGCAGTTTATCGCGGGAAGTGGGCTACACCTTC
cdr3_aa: CASSLSREVGYTF

clone_size: -
d_call: -
v_call: TRBV5-1
j_call: TRBJ1-1
cdr3_nt: TGCGCCAGCAGCTTCGAGTCGGCTGAAGCTTTCTTT
cdr3_aa: CASSFESAEAFF

clone_size: -
d_call: -
v_call: TRBV3-1/TRBV3-2
j_call: TRBJ1-4
cdr3_nt: TGTGCCAGCAGCCAACAAGGGGCTAATGAAAAACTGTTTTTT
cdr3_aa: CASSQQGANEKLFF

clone_size: -
d_call: -
v_call: TRBV27
j_call: TRBJ1-6
cdr3_nt: TGTGCCAGCACCCCGGGGGGCCCCAATTCACCCCTCCACTTT
cdr3_aa: CASTPGGPNSPLHF

clone_size: -
d_call: -
v_call: TRBV5-4
j_call: TRBJ2-6
cdr3_nt: TGTGCCAGCAGCGCTATGAGACAGGGACTTCTCTCTGGGGCCAACGTCCTGACTTTC
cdr3_aa: CASSAMRQGLLSGANVLTF

clone_size: -
d_call: TRBD2
v_call: TRBV30
j_call: TRBJ2-7
cdr3_nt: TGTGCCTGGAGTGTAAGCGGGGGGTCCTACGAGCAGTACTTC
cdr3_aa: CAWSVSGGSYEQYF

clone_size: -
d_call: TRBD1
v_call: TRBV5-1
j_call: TRBJ2-2
cdr3_nt: TGCGCCAGCAGCTGGGACAGGGGTGGCACCGGGGAGCTGTTTTTT
cdr3_aa: CASSWDRGGTGELFF

clone_size: few
d_call: -
v_call: TRBV11-2
j_call: TRBJ1-1
cdr3_nt: TGTGCCAGCAGCATAGAAGTAGCGGCTGAAGCTTTCTTT
cdr3_aa: CASSIEVAAEAFF

clone_size: -
d_call: -
v_call: TRBV4-1
j_call: TRBJ2-7
cdr3_nt: TGCGCCAGCAGCCAAGTACCACTAGGGTACTACGAGCAGTACTTC
cdr3_aa: CASSQVPLGYYEQYF

clone_size: -
d_call: -
v_call: TRBV29-1
j_call: TRBJ2-7
cdr3_nt: TGCAGCGTTGAAGAGTGGAGAGGTCGGGAGCAGTACTTC
cdr3_aa: CSVEEWRGREQYF

clone_size: -
d_call: -
v_call: TRBV18
j_call: TRBJ2-2
cdr3_nt: TGTGCCAGCTCACGAGATACCGGGGAGCTGTTTTTT
cdr3_aa: CASSRDTGELFF

clone_size: -
d_call: TRBD1
v_call: TRBV2
j_call: TRBJ1-4
cdr3_nt: TGTGCCAGCAGGGGACAGTGGGGAAATGAAAAACTGTTTTTT
cdr3_aa: CASRGQWGNEKLFF

clone_size: -
d_call: -
v_call: TRBV6-5
j_call: TRBJ1-2
cdr3_nt: TGTGCCAGCAGTTCCTCCACAGGGATGGACTATGGCTACACCTTC
cdr3_aa: CASSSSTGMDYGYTF

clone_size: -
d_call: -
v_call: TRBV6-5
j_call: TRBJ1-3
cdr3_nt: TGTGCCAGCGGGACAACCTCTGGAAACACCATATATTTT
cdr3_aa: CASGTTSGNTIYF

clone_size: once
d_call: -
v_call: TRBV5-4
j_call: TRBJ1-2
cdr3_nt: TGTGCCAGCAGCTTATCTGCCGCGGATGGCTACACCTTC
cdr3_aa: CASSLSAADGYTF

clone_size: -
d_call: -
v_call: TRBV12-3/TRBV12-4
j_call: TRBJ1-2
cdr3_nt: TGTGCCAGCAGTTTCGGGACTAATGGCTACACCTTC
cdr3_aa: CASSFGTNGYTF

clone_size: once
d_call: -
v_call: TRBV11-3
j_call: TRBJ2-7
cdr3_nt: TGTGCCAGCAGTCCCTTAGCGGCCTACGAGCAGTACTTC
cdr3_aa: CASSPLAAYEQYF

clone_size: -
d_call: TRBD2
v_call: TRBV5-1
j_call: TRBJ2-1
cdr3_nt: TGCGCCAGCAGCTTGGCCGGCGGGACTAGCGTTGGAAATGAGCAGTTCTTC
cdr3_aa: CASSLAGGTSVGNEQFF

clone_size: -
d_call: -
v_call: TRBV9
j_call: TRBJ2-3
cdr3_nt: TGTGCCAGCAGCGCGGGGGCTACAGGGGTCCCAGATACGCAGTATTTT
cdr3_aa: CASSAGATGVPDTQYF

clone_size: -
d_call: TRBD2
v_call: TRBV19
j_call: TRBJ2-1
cdr3_nt: TGTGCCAGTGAGACTAGCGGGGCCTATAAGCAGTTCTTC
cdr3_aa: CASETSGAYKQFF

clone_size: -
d_call: -
v_call: TRBV4-1
j_call: TRBJ1-4
cdr3_nt: TGCGCCAGCAGCCAAGGGACTCAGAGTAATGAAAAACTGTTTTTT
cdr3_aa: CASSQGTQSNEKLFF

clone_size: -
d_call: -
v_call: TRBV3-1/TRBV3-2
j_call: TRBJ2-3
cdr3_nt: TGTGCCAGCAGCCAACCGCGGGCCCGTGGGATTACAGATACGCAGTATTTT
cdr3_aa: CASSQPRARGITDTQYF

clone_size: -
d_call: -
v_call: TRBV6-5
j_call: TRBJ2-7
cdr3_nt: TGTGCCAGCAGCGCAGGGTACGAGCAGTACTTC
cdr3_aa: CASSAGYEQYF

clone_size: -
d_call: -
v_call: TRBV3-1/TRBV3-2
j_call: TRBJ1-5
cdr3_nt: TGTGCCAGCAGCCCCCCAGGAGGCGGAGATCAGCCCCAGCATTTT
cdr3_aa: CASSPPGGGDQPQHF

clone_size: -
d_call: -
v_call: TRBV11-3
j_call: TRBJ2-7
cdr3_nt: TGTGCCAGCAGCGATTTAGCTTCCTACGAGCAGTACTTC
cdr3_aa: CASSDLASYEQYF

clone_size: -
d_call: TRBD2
v_call: TRBV3-1/TRBV3-2
j_call: TRBJ2-1
cdr3_nt: TGTGCCAGTACCGGGACTAGTGCCGTCGGGTCCTACAATGAGCAGTTCTTC
cdr3_aa: CASTGTSAVGSYNEQFF

clone_size: -
d_call: -
v_call: TRBV20-1
j_call: TRBJ2-5
cdr3_nt: TGCAGTGCTAGGAGTCCCGAGACCCAGTACTTC
cdr3_aa: CSARSPETQYF